This paragraph reports one T cell receptor (beta chain). The CDR3 has 12 amino acids. V lost 4 bases and J 6 bases, leaving 7 bases between the germline ends. From germline, CDR1 is SGHRS and CDR2 YFSETQ. This record comes from a study of molecular identifiers for immune sequencing clone quantification. Whole-study context: In the replicates, RNA derived from approximately 20,000 or 100,000 naive CD8 cells was divided into five parts, and four were sequenced.

Preparation of the bulk TCR libraries relied on previously described methods and listed TCR primers. Each CDR3 protein gets one entry after TCRdb re-called the PCR reads with MiXCR. Of over 50,000 distinct CDR3 sequences in the sample, 36% were seen once. Researchers sorted naive CD8 T cells as cells that were CD8+CD4-CCR7+CD45RA+. This receptor was taken from a human donor in good health. Some libraries in this study had Jurkat cell RNA spiked in. Sequenced material: naive CD8+ T cells from blood, with Jurkat cell RNA spiked in. Stated subset: FACS-sorted CD8+CD4-CCR7+CD45RA+ naive T cells. This chain uses TRBV5-1 with TRBJ2-2; the D is unclear. Here the CDR3 reads CASSMSAGELFF. The CDR3, as DNA: TGCGCCAGCAGCATGAGTGCCGGGGAGCTGTTTTTT.